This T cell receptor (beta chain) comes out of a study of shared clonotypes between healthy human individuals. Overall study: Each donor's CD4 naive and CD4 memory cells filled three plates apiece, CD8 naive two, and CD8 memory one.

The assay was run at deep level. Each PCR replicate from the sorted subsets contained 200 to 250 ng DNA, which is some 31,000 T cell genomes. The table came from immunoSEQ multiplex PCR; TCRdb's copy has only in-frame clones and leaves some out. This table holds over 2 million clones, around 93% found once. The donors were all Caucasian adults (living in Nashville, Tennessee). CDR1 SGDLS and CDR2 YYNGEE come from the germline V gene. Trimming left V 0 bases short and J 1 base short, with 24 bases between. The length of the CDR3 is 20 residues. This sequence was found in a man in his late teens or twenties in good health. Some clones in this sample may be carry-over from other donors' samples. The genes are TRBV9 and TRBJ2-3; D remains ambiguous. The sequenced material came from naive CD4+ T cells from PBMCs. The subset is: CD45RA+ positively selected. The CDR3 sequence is CASSVALIAFTPSGTDTQYF. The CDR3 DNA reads TGTGCCAGCAGCGTAGCTTTGATAGCTTTTACCCCTAGTGGCACAGATACGCAGTATTTT.